The rows below give T cell receptor beta chains drawn from one sample of a study of cytomegalovirus exposure and HLA in healthy donors. TCRdb's copy holds only in-frame clones and misses some; the assay was immunoSEQ multiplex PCR. The sample lists roughly 300,000 clones; approximately 87% were seen once. The sample taken for sequencing was PBMCs. These receptors originate from a young woman in good health and CMV-seronegative. Each CDR3 is given with its conserved first and last residue.

TRBV7-6 CASSLGAVNTIYF
TRBV7-3 CASNDPGDTGELFF
TRBV13 CASSLGQGNTIYF
TRBV29-1 CSVEGGPGGSYEQYF
TRBV14 CASSSMGGEKRSYEQYF
TRBV6-5 CASSYSERGTEAFF
TRBV4-3 CASSHITGDPGYTF
TRBV5-1 CASSFYPNYEQYF
TRBV25-1 CASRSRGSYNEQFF
TRBV23-1 CASSQAREDNEQFF